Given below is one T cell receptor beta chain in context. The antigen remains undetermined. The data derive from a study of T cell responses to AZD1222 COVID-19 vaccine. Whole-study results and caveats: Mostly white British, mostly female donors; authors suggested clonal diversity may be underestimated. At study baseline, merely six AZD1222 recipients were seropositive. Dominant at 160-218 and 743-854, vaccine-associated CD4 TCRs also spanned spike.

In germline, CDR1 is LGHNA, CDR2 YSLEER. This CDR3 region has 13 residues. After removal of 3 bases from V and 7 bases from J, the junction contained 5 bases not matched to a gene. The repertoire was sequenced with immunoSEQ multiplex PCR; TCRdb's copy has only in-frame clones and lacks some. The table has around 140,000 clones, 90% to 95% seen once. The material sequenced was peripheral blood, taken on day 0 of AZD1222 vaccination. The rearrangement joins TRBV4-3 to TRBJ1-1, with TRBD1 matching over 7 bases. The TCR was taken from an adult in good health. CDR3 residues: CASSQVGTDEAFF. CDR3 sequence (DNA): TGCGCCAGCAGCCAGGTTGGGACAGATGAAGCTTTCTTT.